This T cell receptor beta chain is drawn from a study of CD8 T cells in Susac syndrome. Random hexamers primed reverse transcription of about 0.45 to 1 ug RNA. TCRdb itself ran the immunoSEQ multiplex PCR reads through MiXCR, one entry per CDR3 protein. The sample gives roughly 130,000 distinct CDR3 sequences, roughly 96% of which show up once; around 0.12% is in the top ten. Germline loops: CDR1 SGHTA, CDR2 FQGNSA. V lost 5 bases, J lost 5 bases, and 2 bases stayed unmatched. This CDR3 spans 13 amino acids. Sequencing used CD4+ T cells from PBMCs. The genes are TRBV7-2 and TRBJ2-5; 10 bases are shared with TRBD1. The receptor comes from a human donor in good health. The CDR3 loop reads CASSTGQGETQYF. As DNA, the CDR3 is TGTGCCAGCAGCACGGGACAGGGGGAGACCCAGTACTTC. Looking up the rest from reference TRBV7-2 and TRBJ2-5 gives the full variable domain: GAGVSQSPSNKVTEKGKDVELRCDPISGHTALYWYRQSLGQGLEFLIYFQGNSAPDKSGLPSDRFSAERTGGSVSTLTIQRTQQEDSAVYLCASSTGQGETQYFGPGTRLLVL.